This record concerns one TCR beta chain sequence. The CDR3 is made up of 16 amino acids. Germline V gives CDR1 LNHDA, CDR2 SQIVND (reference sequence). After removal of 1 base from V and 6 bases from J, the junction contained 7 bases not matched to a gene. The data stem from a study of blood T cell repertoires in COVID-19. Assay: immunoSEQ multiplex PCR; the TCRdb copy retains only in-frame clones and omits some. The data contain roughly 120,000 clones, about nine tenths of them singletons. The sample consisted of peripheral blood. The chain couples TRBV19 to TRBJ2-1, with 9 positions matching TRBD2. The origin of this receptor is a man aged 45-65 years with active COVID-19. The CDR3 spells CASSIGSGGQPNEQFF. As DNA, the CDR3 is TGTGCCAGTAGTATAGGTAGCGGGGGCCAGCCCAATGAGCAGTTCTTC.